The 19 T cell receptor beta chains below come from one sample, sequenced in a study of T cell changes during pregnancy in multiple sclerosis. Produced via immunoSEQ multiplex PCR; TCRdb's table is partial and in-frame only. The sample lists some 130,000 clones; less than 97% were seen once. The source material was peripheral blood, sampled after pregnancy. Receptor source: a female donor with multiple sclerosis, enrolled in a pregnancy study.

The CDR3 DNA reads TGTGCCAGCAGTTTCCGGAAGTCCGGGACAGGGGGTTTAGAGACCCAGTACTTC. It translates to CASSFRKSGTGGLETQYF. This chain uses TRBV27 with TRBJ2-5; TRBD1 agrees at 11 bases. With V trimmed by 3 bases and J by 4 bases, 13 bases remained unmatched. CDR1 is MNHEY, CDR2 SMNVEV, per germline (reference sequence). The CDR3 sequence is 18 residues long.

J is TRBJ1-4 and V is TRBV27; no clear D gene. Per germline, CDR1 MNHEY and CDR2 SMNVEV (reference sequence). The CDR3 contains 11 residues. V shed 4 bases and J shed 7 bases, with 4 bases lying between them. CDR3 region: CASSSGEKLFF. The CDR3 DNA follows: TGTGCCAGCAGTTCGGGTGAAAAACTGTTTTTT.

V and J are TRBV9 and TRBJ2-2; the D is unclear. V lost 4 bases and J lost 5, with 18 bases in between. This CDR3 has 16 amino acids. Germline V gene lookup returns CDR1 SGDLS and CDR2 YYNGEE. CDR3 sequence (DNA): TGTGCCAGCAGCTCTAACCCCGGCCGGAGTACCGGGGAGCTGTTTTTT. Translating gives CASSSNPGRSTGELFF.

The chain has TRBV7-9 and TRBJ2-3, with D perhaps TRBD2 (6 bases). V was cut by 2 bases and J by 7 bases, with 16 bases left in between. This CDR3 has 15 amino acids. The germline V gene has CDR1 SEHNR and CDR2 FQNEAQ (reference sequence). CDR3 bases: TGTGCCAGCAGCTTATATAGCGGACCCCGACATACGCAGTATTTT. Its protein is CASSLYSGPRHTQYF.

The genes are TRBV29-1 and TRBJ2-1; TRBD1 might be the D (6 bases). The CDR3 is made up of 14 amino acids. The V end was cut by 6 bases, the J end by 4 bases, with 16 bases between. The germline V gene has CDR1 SQVTM and CDR2 ANQGSEA. CDR3 DNA sequence: TGCAGCGTCCCAACGGGACACAAGTACAATGAGCAGTTCTTC. Its protein product is CSVPTGHKYNEQFF.

The genes are TRBV19 and TRBJ1-2; 9 bases line up with TRBD1. CDR3 length: 14 residues. Trimming removed 3 bases from V and 6 bases from J; junction bases left unmatched: 5. Germline values: CDR1 LNHDA, CDR2 SQIVND (reference sequence). The CDR3, as DNA: TGTGCCAGTAGTATGGTACAGGGGGCTAATGGCTACACCTTC. Translating gives CASSMVQGANGYTF.

V usage is TRBV19 and J usage is TRBJ2-7, with D possibly being TRBD2 (6 bases). Germline V gives CDR1 LNHDA, CDR2 SQIVND (reference sequence). The CDR3 spans 15 residues. V was cut by 6 bases and J by 2 bases, with 17 bases left in between. In DNA, the CDR3 is TGTGCCAGTAGAGATTCGCGGGGTAAGGCCTACGAGCAGTACTTC. Translated, it gives CASRDSRGKAYEQYF.

CDR3 coding DNA: TGTGCCAGCCGGAGTTCAGGGATAGAGACCCAGTACTTC. Amino acid sequence: CASRSSGIETQYF. V gene TRBV2 combines with J gene TRBJ2-5; D possibly corresponds to TRBD1 (5 bases). This CDR3 has 13 amino acids. Germline V gene sequence: CDR1 SNHLY, CDR2 FYNNEI. Trimming shortened V by 8 bases and J by 4 bases, and 14 bases separated the two germline ends. The full variable domain, with the rest looked up from reference TRBV2 and TRBJ2-5, is EPEVTQTPSHQVTQMGQEVILRCVPISNHLYFYWYRQILGQKVEFLVSFYNNEISEKSEIFDDQFSVERPDGSNFTLKIRSTKLEDSAMYFCASRSSGIETQYFGPGTRLLVL.

The chain couples TRBV27 to TRBJ1-1, with 10 bases matching TRBD1. CDR3 size: 11 residues. V dropped 9 bases and J dropped 10; count of bases not matched to a gene: 5. Germline values: CDR1 MNHEY, CDR2 SMNVEV (reference sequence). The CDR3 sequence is CASRQGARAFF. The CDR3 DNA sequence: TGTGCCAGTCGACAGGGGGCGCGAGCTTTCTTT.

This rearrangement joins TRBV6-5 to TRBJ1-3; TRBD1 matches at 7 bases. The CDR3 covers 16 residues. Trimming cost V 1 base and J 2 bases; bases outside gene matches: 5. Germline lookup yields CDR1 MNHEY and CDR2 SVGAGI. The CDR3 is CASSYFSGTAGNTIYF. CDR3 DNA: TGTGCCAGCAGTTACTTTAGTGGGACAGCTGGAAACACCATATATTTT.

V is TRBV19 and J is TRBJ1-1; D might be TRBD1 (6 bases). Germline V CDR1 and CDR2: LNHDA, SQIVND (reference sequence). V gave up 5 bases and J gave up 10 bases, with 17 bases separating them. The CDR3 is 13 residues long. DNA for the CDR3: TGTGCCAGTAGTCCACAGACAGGTTGGCGAGCTTTCTTT. This encodes CASSPQTGWRAFF.

This rearrangement joins TRBV6-5 to TRBJ2-3; 8 bases map to TRBD2. CDR3 length: 14 residues. Per the germline V gene, CDR1 is MNHEY and CDR2 is SVGAGI. Trimming cost V 6 bases and J 1 base; bases outside gene matches: 3. CDR3: CASRTSDGTDTQYF. The CDR3, as DNA: TGTGCCAGCAGGACTAGCGACGGCACAGATACGCAGTATTTT.

The chain uses TRBV2 and TRBJ1-5; 7 nucleotides match TRBD1. Per the germline V gene, CDR1 is SNHLY and CDR2 is FYNNEI. V trimming: 0 bases; J trimming: 9 bases; junction bases outside the gene matches: 14. This CDR3 region has 17 residues. The CDR3: CASSEAGWQGENGPQHF. The CDR3, as DNA: TGTGCCAGCAGTGAAGCGGGTTGGCAGGGGGAAAACGGGCCCCAGCATTTT.

The chain combines TRBV4-3 with TRBJ2-7; tentative D call: TRBD2 (5 bases). Germline assignment: CDR1 LGHNA and CDR2 YSLEER. The V end was cut by 0 bases, the J end by 3 bases, with 15 bases between. This CDR3 region has 16 residues. The CDR3 DNA is TGCGCCAGCAGCCAAGATGGTGGCGGGTCTAGCTACGAGCAGTACTTC. It translates to CASSQDGGGSSYEQYF.

J is TRBJ1-5 and V is TRBV21-1; the table's D call, TRBD1, has no DNA check behind it. TRBV21-1 is marked as a pseudogene. This CDR3 region has 17 residues. As DNA, the CDR3 is TGTGCCAGCAGCAAACACAGGGCCTATCGTAGCAATCAGCCCCAGCATTTT. Protein: CASSKHRAYRSNQPQHF.

CDR3 loop: CASSVGLRLGELFF. The CDR3 bases are TGTGCCAGCAGCGTAGGCCTTCGACTCGGGGAGCTGTTTTTT. The chain carries TRBV9 and TRBJ2-2; D is unclear. Trimming took 0 bases from V and 7 from J, leaving 10 bases between them. The CDR3 covers 14 residues. Germline values: CDR1 SGDLS, CDR2 YYNGEE.

Turning to this clone: This CDR3 is also generated by other DNA sequences in the sample. The chain recombines TRBV19 with TRBJ2-5, with D possibly TRBD1 on 5 matching bases. CDR3 length: 14 amino acids. Germline CDR1 and CDR2: LNHDA and SQIVND (reference sequence). The germline V and J ends were trimmed by 1 base and 2 bases, with 8 bases remaining between them. CDR3 sequence: CASSIGQGQETQYF. In DNA, the CDR3 is TGTGCCAGTAGTATAGGCCAGGGTCAAGAGACCCAGTACTTC.

The V and J genes are TRBV7-8 and TRBJ2-7; 8 bases align to TRBD1. With V trimmed by 2 bases and J by 3 bases, 3 bases remained unmatched. Germline CDR1 is SGHVS and CDR2 is FQNEAQ. The length of the CDR3 is 14 residues. The CDR3 spells CASSLRQGIYEQYF. In DNA form, the CDR3 reads TGTGCCAGCAGCTTAAGACAGGGGATCTACGAGCAGTACTTC.

The V call is TRBV6-5, the J call TRBJ2-7; 12 nucleotides align to TRBD2. Germline V gene data show CDR1 as MNHEY and CDR2 as SVGAGI. J lost 3 bases, V lost 6 bases, and 6 bases had no gene match. The CDR3 loop spans 15 amino acids. The CDR3 DNA is TGTGCCAGCAGCCCCGAGACTAGCGGGAGCTACGAGCAGTACTTC. This translates into CASSPETSGSYEQYF.